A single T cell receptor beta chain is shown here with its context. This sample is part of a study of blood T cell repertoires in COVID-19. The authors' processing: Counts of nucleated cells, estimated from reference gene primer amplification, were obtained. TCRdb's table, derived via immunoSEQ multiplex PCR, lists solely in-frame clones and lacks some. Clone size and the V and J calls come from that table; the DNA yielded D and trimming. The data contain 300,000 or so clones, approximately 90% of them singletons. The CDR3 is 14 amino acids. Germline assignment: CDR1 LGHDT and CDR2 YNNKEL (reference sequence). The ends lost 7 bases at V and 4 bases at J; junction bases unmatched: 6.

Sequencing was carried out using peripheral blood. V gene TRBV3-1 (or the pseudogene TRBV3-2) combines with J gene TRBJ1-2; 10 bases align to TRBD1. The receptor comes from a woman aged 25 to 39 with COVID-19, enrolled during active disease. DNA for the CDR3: TGTGCCAGCACCCTGGGGACAGGGGCCTATGGCTACACCTTC. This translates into CASTLGTGAYGYTF.